Shown below are 16 T cell receptor beta chains from a single sample sequenced in a study of T-cell reconstitution after alpha-beta-depleted transplantation in children. Unique molecular identifiers were used in preparing the TCRbeta library. A single record per CDR3 protein comes from TCRdb applying MiXCR to the PCR reads. The sample has about 900,000 distinct CDR3 sequences, about 29% seen once; the top ten hold roughly 28%. The specimen comprised PBMCs, mostly from graft donor cells, sampled 360 days after TCRalphabeta/CD19-depleted stem cell transplant. Every receptor here comes from a boy younger than two who had a stem cell transplant for SCID, so the T cells may come from the graft donor.

This chain links TRBV3-1 with TRBJ1-4, with D possibly being TRBD1 (5 bases). This CDR3 has 15 amino acids. Trimming cost V 3 bases and J 5 bases, with 13 bases left between them. Germline loops: CDR1 LGHDT, CDR2 YNNKEL (reference sequence). The CDR3 region has the DNA TGTGCCAGCAGCCAGCGGACAAGCAGAAATGAAAAACTGTTTTTT. This gives the protein CASSQRTSRNEKLFF.

V is TRBV7-8 and J is TRBJ1-5; D is unclear. Per the germline V gene, CDR1 is SGHVS and CDR2 is FQNEAQ. V was cut by 4 bases and J by 1 base, with 11 bases left in between. The CDR3 consists of 15 residues. CDR3 residues: CASSSLPGSNQPQHF. The CDR3 DNA follows: TGTGCCAGCAGCTCCCTGCCAGGAAGCAATCAGCCCCAGCATTTT.

This clonotype has more than one count but fewer than ten. J is TRBJ2-2 and V is TRBV18; 7 nucleotides agree with TRBD1. Germline-derived CDR1 and CDR2 are KGHSH and LQKENI. The CDR3 consists of 16 residues. Trimming cost V 0 bases and J 4 bases; bases outside gene matches: 5. The CDR3 nucleotides read TGTGCCAGCTCACCACCGGACAGGATTTTCACCGGGGAGCTGTTTTTT. This gives the protein CASSPPDRIFTGELFF.

As DNA, the CDR3 is TGTGCCAGCAGCGTATATGGGAACACTGACGAGCAGTACTTC. Its translation: CASSVYGNTDEQYF. The chain has TRBV9 and TRBJ2-7; unclear D gene. V lost 1 base and J 5 bases, leaving 13 bases between the germline ends. The CDR3 loop spans 14 amino acids. Germline CDR1 reads SGDLS; CDR2 reads YYNGEE.

This clonotype was seen a handful of times. The V call is TRBV20-1, the J call TRBJ1-6; a weak D match, TRBD1 (6 bases). Germline assignment: CDR1 DFQATT and CDR2 SNEGSKA (reference sequence). This CDR3 contains 16 residues. Trimming stripped 0 bases from V and 10 bases from J, with 19 bases between. The CDR3 DNA is TGCAGTGCTAGAGATCCCACAGGGCGGCCTCACTCACCCCTCCACTTT. Translation: CSARDPTGRPHSPLHF.

This clonotype was counted between two and nine times. V gene TRBV20-1 combines with J gene TRBJ2-7; TRBD1 or TRBD2 may be the D gene (6 bases each). V lost 5 bases and J lost 5, with 13 bases in between. This CDR3 is 12 amino acids long. Germline CDR1 DFQATT, CDR2 SNEGSKA (reference sequence). The CDR3 region is CSAPKGGHEQYF. DNA of the CDR3: TGCAGTGCTCCCAAGGGGGGCCACGAGCAGTACTTC.

This clonotype was observed a handful of times. This chain's CDR3 is CAISVAGSDTQYF. In nucleotides, the CDR3 is TGTGCCATCAGTGTAGCAGGATCAGATACGCAGTATTTT. The rearrangement uses TRBV10-3 and TRBJ2-3; D remains ambiguous. The CDR3 consists of 13 residues. Germline assignment: CDR1 ENHRY and CDR2 SYGVKD. The V gene lost 4 bases and the J gene lost 4 bases, with 9 bases spanning the gap.

The chain carries TRBV5-1 and TRBJ2-7; 12 bases line up with TRBD1. V shed 5 bases and J 6 bases; nucleotides not matched to a gene: 6. There are 14 residues in the CDR3. Germline-derived CDR1 and CDR2 are SGHRS and YFSETQ. This CDR3 reads CASSSGTGGIEQYF. The CDR3 DNA follows: TGCGCCAGCAGTTCCGGGACAGGGGGCATCGAGCAGTACTTC.

The chain uses TRBV12-3 or TRBV12-4 and TRBJ1-5, with 8 nucleotides matching TRBD1. This CDR3 contains 16 residues. V lost 5 bases to trimming and J lost 3 bases; unmatched junction nucleotides: 9. The CDR3 DNA follows: TGTGCCAGCAGTAATGGACAGGGACCTATCAATCAGCCCCAGCATTTT. Residues: CASSNGQGPINQPQHF.

V usage is TRBV2 and J usage is TRBJ2-6; D is unclear. The V gene lost 5 bases and the J gene lost 1 base, with 18 bases spanning the gap. This CDR3 region has 18 residues. The germline V gene has CDR1 SNHLY and CDR2 FYNNEI. The CDR3: CASSSDQIIRSGANVLTF. The CDR3 DNA is TGTGCCAGCAGTTCCGACCAAATAATCAGGTCTGGGGCCAACGTCCTGACTTTC.

This clonotype turned up a few times. The chain carries TRBV7-9 and TRBJ1-1, with 8 bases identical to TRBD1. The junction had 7 bases not matched to a gene; V was cut back by 1 base and J by 0 bases. Germline V gene sequence: CDR1 SEHNR, CDR2 FQNEAQ (reference sequence). The CDR3 length is 17 residues. The CDR3: CASSLDHLRGLNTEAFF. The CDR3 DNA is TGTGCCAGCAGCTTAGACCACCTCAGGGGGCTGAACACTGAAGCTTTCTTT.

This rearrangement joins TRBV27 to TRBJ2-7; 10 bases match TRBD2. V dropped 6 bases and J dropped 0; count of bases not matched to a gene: 8. CDR1 and CDR2 from the germline V gene are MNHEY and SMNVEV (reference sequence). The CDR3 has 16 residues. The CDR3 loop reads CASSRHSGGYSYEQYF. For the CDR3, the DNA is TGTGCCAGCAGCCGACATAGCGGGGGGTACTCCTACGAGCAGTACTTC.

This clonotype was seen a few times. The genes are TRBV3-1 and TRBJ2-4, with D perhaps TRBD2 (6 bases). Germline V gene data show CDR1 as LGHDT and CDR2 as YNNKEL (reference sequence). This CDR3 has 14 residues. Trimming shortened V by 2 bases and J by 2 bases, and 7 bases separated the two germline ends. The CDR3 sequence is CASSQRGSKNIQYF. CDR3 nucleotide sequence: TGTGCCAGCAGCCAACGGGGGTCCAAAAACATTCAGTACTTC.

This clonotype was counted ten times or more. The chain employs TRBV7-9 and TRBJ2-1; tentatively, D is TRBD1 (6 bases). The CDR3 totals 13 residues. V gave up 8 bases and J gave up 4 bases, with 12 bases separating them. Germline V CDR1 and CDR2: SEHNR, FQNEAQ (reference sequence). CDR3 sequence (DNA): TGTGCCAGCTCATCCACAGGGTACAATGAGCAGTTCTTC. This gives the protein CASSSTGYNEQFF.

The chain combines TRBV29-1 with TRBJ2-3; a weak D match, TRBD2 (5 bases). Per germline, CDR1 SQVTM and CDR2 ANQGSEA. Between the trimmed V and J ends, which lost 3 bases and 4 bases, there was a span of 11 bases. CDR3 size: 13 residues. The CDR3 is CSVDLFGADTQYF. In nucleotides, the CDR3 is TGCAGCGTTGACCTGTTCGGGGCAGATACGCAGTATTTT.

This chain uses TRBV6-2 or TRBV6-3 with TRBJ1-5, with no clear D. The CDR3 spans 14 residues. In germline, CDR1 is MNHEY, CDR2 SVGEGT. V gave up 2 bases and J gave up 6 bases, with 11 bases separating them. The CDR3 here is CASSYLGNGQPQHF. CDR3 coding DNA: TGTGCCAGCAGTTACCTGGGGAACGGTCAGCCCCAGCATTTT.